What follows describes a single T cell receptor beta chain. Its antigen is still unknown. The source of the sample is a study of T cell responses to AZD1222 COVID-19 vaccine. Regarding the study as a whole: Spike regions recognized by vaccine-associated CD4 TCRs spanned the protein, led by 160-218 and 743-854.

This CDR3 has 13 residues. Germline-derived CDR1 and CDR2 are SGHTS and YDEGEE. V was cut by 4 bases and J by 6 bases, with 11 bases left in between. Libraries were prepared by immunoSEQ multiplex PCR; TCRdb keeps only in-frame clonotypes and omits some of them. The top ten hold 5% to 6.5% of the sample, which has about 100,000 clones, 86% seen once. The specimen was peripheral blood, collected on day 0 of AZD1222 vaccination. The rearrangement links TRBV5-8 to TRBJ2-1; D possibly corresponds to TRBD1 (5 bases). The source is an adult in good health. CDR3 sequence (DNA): TGTGCCAGCAGCGGGCAGGGAAGCAATGAGCAGTTCTTC. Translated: CASSGQGSNEQFF.